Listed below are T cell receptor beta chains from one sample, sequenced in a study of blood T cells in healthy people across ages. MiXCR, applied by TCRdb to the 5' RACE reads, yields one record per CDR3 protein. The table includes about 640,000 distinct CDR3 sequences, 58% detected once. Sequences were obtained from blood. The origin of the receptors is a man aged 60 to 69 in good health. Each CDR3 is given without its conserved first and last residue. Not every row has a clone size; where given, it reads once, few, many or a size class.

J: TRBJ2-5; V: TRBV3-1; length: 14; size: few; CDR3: ASSQFKQGARETQY
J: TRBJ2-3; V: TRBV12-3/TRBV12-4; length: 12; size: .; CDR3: ASSSSSPTDTQY
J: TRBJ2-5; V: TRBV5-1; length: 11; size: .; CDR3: ASSGGHPETQY
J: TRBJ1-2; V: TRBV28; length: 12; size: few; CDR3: ASSLSVYPYGYT
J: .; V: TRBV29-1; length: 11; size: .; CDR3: SVASGGPYEQY
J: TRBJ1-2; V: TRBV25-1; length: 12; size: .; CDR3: ASSELQQDYGYT
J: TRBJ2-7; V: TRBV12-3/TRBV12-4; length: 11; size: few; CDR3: ASSFGYSYEQY
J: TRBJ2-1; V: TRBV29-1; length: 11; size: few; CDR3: SGRAGGLNEQF
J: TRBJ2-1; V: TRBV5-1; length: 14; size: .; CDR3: ASSLEGLAGYNEQF
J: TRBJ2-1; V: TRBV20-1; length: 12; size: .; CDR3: SARVTGVFNEQF
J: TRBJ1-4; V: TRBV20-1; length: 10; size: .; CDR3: SASGGPEKLF
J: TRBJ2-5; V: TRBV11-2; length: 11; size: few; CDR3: ASSRGGGETQY
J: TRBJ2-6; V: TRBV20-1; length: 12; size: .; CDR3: SARADSGANVLT
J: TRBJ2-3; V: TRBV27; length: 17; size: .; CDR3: ASSLIPPLRGGRTDTQY
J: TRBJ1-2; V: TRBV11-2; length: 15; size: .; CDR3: ASSPDLTGALFYGYT
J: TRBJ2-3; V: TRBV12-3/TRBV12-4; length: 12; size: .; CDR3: ASSLGGDTDTQY
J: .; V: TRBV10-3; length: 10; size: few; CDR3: AIRTSGETQY
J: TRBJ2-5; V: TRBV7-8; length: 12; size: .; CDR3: ASSHTSTQETQY
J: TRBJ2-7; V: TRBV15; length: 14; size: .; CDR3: ATSRDRLQGLYEQY
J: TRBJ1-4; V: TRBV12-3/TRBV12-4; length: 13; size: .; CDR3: ASRRDRATNEKLF
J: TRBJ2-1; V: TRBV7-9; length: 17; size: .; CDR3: ASSSRLAGGQSFIDEQF
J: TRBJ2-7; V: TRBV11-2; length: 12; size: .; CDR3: ASSFGGGTYEQY
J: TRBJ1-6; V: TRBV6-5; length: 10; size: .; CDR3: ASRLRFSPLH
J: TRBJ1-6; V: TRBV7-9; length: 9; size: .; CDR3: ASSFDSPLH
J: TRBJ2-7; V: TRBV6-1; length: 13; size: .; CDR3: ASSEAGWQGYEQY
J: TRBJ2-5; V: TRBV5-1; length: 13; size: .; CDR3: ASSLAVGRGETQY